A selection of T cell receptor beta chains follows, all from one sample in a study of CD8 T cells in ankylosing spondylitis. In TCRdb, the 5' RACE reads were re-called with MiXCR into one record per CDR3 protein. The sample contains a few hundred thousand distinct CDR3 sequences, about 12% of which appear only once. Sample: blood, either unsorted or a sorted T cell fraction (not recorded which). Every receptor here comes from a male donor with ankylosing spondylitis. CDR3s include the opening cysteine and the closing phenylalanine or tryptophan. The order of the fields is V gene, D gene, clone size, J gene, CDR3 DNA, CDR3 protein. The D gene is left open where the match is weak. Clone size is given for some rows only: seen once, a few or many times, or a class if the clone is expanded.

v_gene: TRBV5-1
d_gene: NA
abundance: many
j_gene: TRBJ2-7
CDR3nt: TGCGCCAGCAGCTCGACAGATACCTACGAGCAGTACTTC
CDR3aa: CASSSTDTYEQYF

v_gene: TRBV20-1
d_gene: TRBD2
abundance: few
j_gene: TRBJ2-3
CDR3nt: TGCAGTGCCATAGAACTACGGACTAGATCGACAGATACGCAGTATTTT
CDR3aa: CSAIELRTRSTDTQYF

v_gene: TRBV15
d_gene: NA
abundance: many
j_gene: TRBJ2-3
CDR3nt: TGTGCCACCAGCAGAGGCCCTCTAGATACGCAGTATTTT
CDR3aa: CATSRGPLDTQYF

v_gene: TRBV4-1
d_gene: TRBD1
abundance: few
j_gene: TRBJ1-2
CDR3nt: TGCGCCAGCAGCCAACAAGGGACAGGCGGAGGCTACACCTTC
CDR3aa: CASSQQGTGGGYTF

v_gene: TRBV12-3/TRBV12-4
d_gene: TRBD2
abundance: many
j_gene: TRBJ2-1
CDR3nt: TGTGCCAGCAGTCCCGCGGCTAGCGGGAGCTCCTACAATGAGCAGTTCTTC
CDR3aa: CASSPAASGSSYNEQFF

v_gene: TRBV6-2/TRBV6-3
d_gene: NA
abundance: few
j_gene: TRBJ2-1
CDR3nt: TGTGCCAGCGTCCGGGACGGGCCCTCCTACAATGAGCAGTTCTTC
CDR3aa: CASVRDGPSYNEQFF

v_gene: TRBV11-2
d_gene: TRBD1
abundance: NA
j_gene: TRBJ2-2
CDR3nt: TGTGCCAGCAGCTTAGTTGCCAGGGGGCGCGTCAGGTACACCGGGGAGCTGTTTTTT
CDR3aa: CASSLVARGRVRYTGELFF

v_gene: TRBV5-1
d_gene: NA
abundance: NA
j_gene: TRBJ2-5
CDR3nt: TGCGCCAGCAGACCGGGACATCAAGAGACCCAGTACTTC
CDR3aa: CASRPGHQETQYF

v_gene: TRBV27
d_gene: NA
abundance: few
j_gene: TRBJ1-6
CDR3nt: TGTGCCAGCAGGGGGAACAATTCACCCCTCCACTTT
CDR3aa: CASRGNNSPLHF

v_gene: TRBV5-4
d_gene: TRBD2
abundance: few
j_gene: TRBJ2-6
CDR3nt: TGTGCCAGCAGCTCCTCTAGCGGGAGGGCCCGGTACGGGGCCAACGTCCTGACTTTC
CDR3aa: CASSSSSGRARYGANVLTF

v_gene: TRBV7-9
d_gene: TRBD1
abundance: NA
j_gene: TRBJ1-4
CDR3nt: TGTGCCAGCAGCGAGCCGACAGGGAGGAATGAAAAACTGTTTTTT
CDR3aa: CASSEPTGRNEKLFF

v_gene: TRBV24-1
d_gene: TRBD1
abundance: NA
j_gene: TRBJ2-5
CDR3nt: TGTGCCACCGCCGGACAGGGGTACTTACAAGAGACCCAGTACTTC
CDR3aa: CATAGQGYLQETQYF

v_gene: TRBV29-1
d_gene: NA
abundance: many
j_gene: TRBJ2-2
CDR3nt: TGCAGCGCCGACCCCGACACCGGGGAGCTGTTTTTT
CDR3aa: CSADPDTGELFF

v_gene: TRBV11-1
d_gene: TRBD1
abundance: NA
j_gene: TRBJ2-2
CDR3nt: TGTGCCAGCAGCTGGGGACAGGAGAACACCAGGGAGCTGTTTTTT
CDR3aa: CASSWGQENTRELFF

v_gene: TRBV2
d_gene: TRBD2
abundance: NA
j_gene: TRBJ2-1
CDR3nt: TGTGCCAGCAGTGAATATGTTACTAGCGGAGGTGAGCAGTTCTTC
CDR3aa: CASSEYVTSGGEQFF

v_gene: TRBV20-1
d_gene: NA
abundance: NA
j_gene: TRBJ2-3
CDR3nt: TGCAGTGTTTTGGCCGTTGGGGAGGGGGGAAGCACAGATACGCAGTATTTT
CDR3aa: CSVLAVGEGGSTDTQYF

v_gene: TRBV15
d_gene: TRBD2
abundance: few
j_gene: TRBJ2-1
CDR3nt: TGTGCCACCAGCAGAGTGAGAACTAGCGGGAGATTTGAGCAGTTCTTC
CDR3aa: CATSRVRTSGRFEQFF

v_gene: TRBV29-1
d_gene: NA
abundance: few
j_gene: TRBJ2-7
CDR3nt: TGCAGCGTTGAGACAGGGAGGTCCTACGAGCAGTACTTC
CDR3aa: CSVETGRSYEQYF

v_gene: TRBV20-1
d_gene: NA
abundance: NA
j_gene: TRBJ1-1
CDR3nt: TGCAGTGCTAGGGACATGTTGAACACTGAAGCTTTCTTT
CDR3aa: CSARDMLNTEAFF

v_gene: TRBV27
d_gene: TRBD1
abundance: many
j_gene: TRBJ1-2
CDR3nt: TGTGCCAGCAGTTTAACAGGGGGCTTAATCATGGGCTACACCTTC
CDR3aa: CASSLTGGLIMGYTF

v_gene: TRBV20-1
d_gene: NA
abundance: NA
j_gene: TRBJ2-3
CDR3nt: TGCAGTGCCACGGTTGGGGGGAGACCAGATACGCAGTATTTT
CDR3aa: CSATVGGRPDTQYF

v_gene: TRBV12-3/TRBV12-4
d_gene: NA
abundance: many
j_gene: TRBJ2-1
CDR3nt: TGTGCCAGCAGTTTCTCAGGGCGTTCCAGCTCCTACAATGAGCAGTTCTTC
CDR3aa: CASSFSGRSSSYNEQFF

v_gene: TRBV24-1
d_gene: NA
abundance: NA
j_gene: TRBJ2-2
CDR3nt: TGTGCCACCAGTGACCCTAGCGGCAGGGGTGGCACCGGGGAGCTGTTTTTT
CDR3aa: CATSDPSGRGGTGELFF

v_gene: TRBV29-1
d_gene: NA
abundance: few
j_gene: TRBJ2-5
CDR3nt: TGCAGCGTTCAGGTAGAGACCCAGTACTTC
CDR3aa: CSVQVETQYF

v_gene: TRBV5-8
d_gene: TRBD2
abundance: few
j_gene: TRBJ2-7
CDR3nt: TGTGCCAGCAGCAAAGGGACTAGCGGAACCTACGAGCAGTACTTC
CDR3aa: CASSKGTSGTYEQYF

v_gene: TRBV7-8
d_gene: TRBD2
abundance: NA
j_gene: TRBJ2-3
CDR3nt: TGTGCCAGCAGCCCCAGTTTCCGAGGACTAGCCCCAGATACGCAGTATTTT
CDR3aa: CASSPSFRGLAPDTQYF

v_gene: TRBV24-1
d_gene: TRBD1
abundance: NA
j_gene: TRBJ2-1
CDR3nt: TGTGCCACCAGTGATCCGCGCACAGGGGATGAGCAGTTCTTC
CDR3aa: CATSDPRTGDEQFF

v_gene: TRBV3-1
d_gene: NA
abundance: few
j_gene: TRBJ1-2
CDR3nt: TGTGCCAGCAGCCAAGTTAACCGATATTATGGCTACACCTTC
CDR3aa: CASSQVNRYYGYTF

v_gene: TRBV5-5
d_gene: NA
abundance: NA
j_gene: TRBJ2-7
CDR3nt: TGTGCCAGCAGCACCTCGGTTCACGAGCAGTACTTC
CDR3aa: CASSTSVHEQYF

v_gene: TRBV27
d_gene: NA
abundance: few
j_gene: TRBJ2-7
CDR3nt: TGTGCCAGCAGTTTGCCCCCTGGGATCTCCGGGACCCTGGGGAACGAGCAGTACTTC
CDR3aa: CASSLPPGISGTLGNEQYF

v_gene: TRBV20-1
d_gene: TRBD1
abundance: few
j_gene: TRBJ1-5
CDR3nt: TGCAGTGCCCCATCCCAGACGACAGGGAGTTATCAGCCCCAGCATTTT
CDR3aa: CSAPSQTTGSYQPQHF

v_gene: TRBV5-1
d_gene: NA
abundance: NA
j_gene: TRBJ2-3
CDR3nt: TGCGCCAGCAGCTTGGAAGTAGTCAGTTTCACAGATACGCAGTATTTT
CDR3aa: CASSLEVVSFTDTQYF

v_gene: TRBV29-1
d_gene: NA
abundance: many
j_gene: TRBJ1-1
CDR3nt: TGCAGCGCGGGGGAGAACACTGAAGCTTTCTTT
CDR3aa: CSAGENTEAFF

v_gene: TRBV7-9
d_gene: NA
abundance: NA
j_gene: TRBJ2-5
CDR3nt: TGTGCCAGCAGCGTTCGTAGGGAGACCCAGTACTTC
CDR3aa: CASSVRRETQYF

v_gene: TRBV20-1
d_gene: TRBD2
abundance: NA
j_gene: TRBJ2-3
CDR3nt: TGCAGTGCTAGGGGGGCGGGAGGTAGTACAGATACGCAGTATTTT
CDR3aa: CSARGAGGSTDTQYF

v_gene: TRBV10-3
d_gene: NA
abundance: few
j_gene: TRBJ1-6
CDR3nt: TGTGCCATCAGTGACGTGGGTTTGAGGGATTCACCCCTCCACTTT
CDR3aa: CAISDVGLRDSPLHF

v_gene: TRBV12-3/TRBV12-4
d_gene: NA
abundance: NA
j_gene: TRBJ1-6
CDR3nt: TGTGCCAGCAGAAGGGGCAGGGATGCTTCACCCCTCCACTTT
CDR3aa: CASRRGRDASPLHF

v_gene: TRBV27
d_gene: TRBD2
abundance: few
j_gene: TRBJ2-7
CDR3nt: TGTGCCAGCAGACCGGGACTAGCGGGGACACTCCTACGAATGCAGTACTTC
CDR3aa: CASRPGLAGTLLRMQYF

v_gene: TRBV3-1
d_gene: NA
abundance: NA
j_gene: TRBJ2-7
CDR3nt: TGTGCCAGCAGCCTTAGGAGTTTATTATCCTCCGAGCAGTACTTC
CDR3aa: CASSLRSLLSSEQYF

v_gene: TRBV20-1
d_gene: TRBD2
abundance: few
j_gene: TRBJ2-1
CDR3nt: TGCAGTGCTGGCGGGAGCCCAGGTGAGCAGTTCTTC
CDR3aa: CSAGGSPGEQFF

v_gene: TRBV24-1
d_gene: NA
abundance: many
j_gene: TRBJ2-5
CDR3nt: TGTGCCACCAGCCGGTCAGGGGAAGAGACCCAGTACTTC
CDR3aa: CATSRSGEETQYF

v_gene: TRBV29-1
d_gene: NA
abundance: NA
j_gene: TRBJ2-3
CDR3nt: TGCAGCGGTCGACTCAGCCGGGATACGCAGTATTTT
CDR3aa: CSGRLSRDTQYF

v_gene: TRBV29-1
d_gene: NA
abundance: few
j_gene: TRBJ2-1
CDR3nt: TGCAGCCCAACGAGAGTGATTAGGAGGCAATACAATGAGCAGTTCTTC
CDR3aa: CSPTRVIRRQYNEQFF

v_gene: TRBV20-1
d_gene: TRBD2
abundance: few
j_gene: TRBJ2-3
CDR3nt: TGCAGTGCTCTGACTAGCGGGGATACGCAGTATTTT
CDR3aa: CSALTSGDTQYF

v_gene: TRBV3-1
d_gene: TRBD1
abundance: NA
j_gene: TRBJ1-5
CDR3nt: TGTGCCAGCAGCGAGAGGGGGCTGTATAACAATCAGCCCCAGCATTTT
CDR3aa: CASSERGLYNNQPQHF

v_gene: TRBV5-1
d_gene: NA
abundance: NA
j_gene: TRBJ1-2
CDR3nt: TGCGCCAGCAGCCTAAATCCGGGGGCAGAGGACTATGGCTACACCTTC
CDR3aa: CASSLNPGAEDYGYTF

v_gene: TRBV20-1
d_gene: NA
abundance: NA
j_gene: TRBJ1-2
CDR3nt: TGCAGTGCTAGAGGCCAGGGCAGCTATGGCTACACCTTC
CDR3aa: CSARGQGSYGYTF

v_gene: TRBV20-1
d_gene: TRBD2
abundance: few
j_gene: TRBJ2-4
CDR3nt: TGCAGTGCTAGACTCCCCCCTAGCGGGAGTTATGGGGTTGTCATTCAGTACTTC
CDR3aa: CSARLPPSGSYGVVIQYF

v_gene: TRBV3-1
d_gene: NA
abundance: few
j_gene: TRBJ2-1
CDR3nt: TGTGCCAGCAGCCAAGACCGGTCTCCCTACAATGAGCAGTTCTTC
CDR3aa: CASSQDRSPYNEQFF

v_gene: TRBV12-3/TRBV12-4
d_gene: NA
abundance: few
j_gene: TRBJ2-1
CDR3nt: TGTGCCAGCAAACCTACCGGGACTTCACAGTTCTTC
CDR3aa: CASKPTGTSQFF

v_gene: TRBV2
d_gene: TRBD1
abundance: few
j_gene: TRBJ1-1
CDR3nt: TGTGCCAGCAGGAAGGACAGGGTTGATGAAGCTTTCTTT
CDR3aa: CASRKDRVDEAFF

v_gene: TRBV10-3
d_gene: NA
abundance: many
j_gene: TRBJ1-3
CDR3nt: TGTGCCATCAGTGAGTCGGTTGGGGGAAGAAACACCATATATTTT
CDR3aa: CAISESVGGRNTIYF

v_gene: TRBV5-1
d_gene: NA
abundance: few
j_gene: TRBJ2-1
CDR3nt: TGCGCCAGCAGCTTCCTGCAGGCATCCTACAATGAGCAGTTCTTC
CDR3aa: CASSFLQASYNEQFF

v_gene: TRBV12-3/TRBV12-4
d_gene: TRBD2
abundance: few
j_gene: TRBJ2-1
CDR3nt: TGTACCAGCAGTTTCGACAGCGGGAGTCGCGCCTACAATGAGCAGTTCTTC
CDR3aa: CTSSFDSGSRAYNEQFF

v_gene: TRBV5-1
d_gene: NA
abundance: NA
j_gene: TRBJ2-3
CDR3nt: TGCGCCAGCAGCCTGGTCTGGGGAGGAGATACGCAGTATTTT
CDR3aa: CASSLVWGGDTQYF

v_gene: TRBV12-3/TRBV12-4
d_gene: TRBD1
abundance: many
j_gene: TRBJ1-1
CDR3nt: TGTGCCAGCAGCCAGACAGGGGGTGGGACTGAAGCTTTCTTT
CDR3aa: CASSQTGGGTEAFF

v_gene: TRBV29-1
d_gene: TRBD1
abundance: few
j_gene: TRBJ2-1
CDR3nt: TGCAGCGTTGGACAGGGGGCCGACGAGCAGTTCTTC
CDR3aa: CSVGQGADEQFF

v_gene: TRBV2
d_gene: NA
abundance: NA
j_gene: TRBJ2-1
CDR3nt: TGTGCCAGCAGTCCTACAGGGACGATATCCTACAATGAGCAGTTCTTC
CDR3aa: CASSPTGTISYNEQFF